These T cell receptor beta chains were read from a single sample in a study of blood T cell repertoires in COVID-19. TCRdb's table, derived via immunoSEQ multiplex PCR, lists solely in-frame clones and lacks some. The sample includes about 210,000 clones, about four fifths of them seen just once. Sequenced material: peripheral blood. Every receptor here comes from a woman between 40 and 55 years old with acute or convalescent COVID-19. Both conserved end residues are part of each CDR3. Fields, in order: clone size, J gene, D gene, V gene, CDR3 protein, CDR3 DNA. A D gene is named only where the DNA matches it firmly. Clone size is stated in some rows and not others, as once, few, many or a class when expanded.

>-|TRBJ2-3|TRBD1|TRBV19
CASRSRTGGNTQYF
TGTGCCAGTAGATCGAGGACAGGGGGCAATACGCAGTATTTT
>-|TRBJ1-1|-|TRBV6-5
CATMLSNTEAFF
TGTGCCACCATGCTATCGAACACTGAAGCTTTCTTT
>-|TRBJ2-3|-|TRBV5-1
CASSLVPGQGGDTQYF
TGCGCCAGCAGCTTGGTTCCGGGCCAAGGGGGAGATACGCAGTATTTT
>-|TRBJ2-7|TRBD2|TRBV5-1
CASSLAPKLAGGPYEQYF
TGCGCCAGCAGCTTGGCCCCAAAACTAGCGGGGGGGCCCTACGAGCAGTACTTC
>-|TRBJ2-7|TRBD2|TRBV19
CASSKRGSSYEQYF
TGTGCCAGTAGTAAGCGGGGAAGCTCCTACGAGCAGTACTTC
>-|TRBJ2-3|TRBD2|TRBV5-6
CASSPLAGDTTDTQYF
TGTGCCAGCAGCCCCTTAGCGGGGGACACCACAGATACGCAGTATTTT
>-|TRBJ1-4|TRBD1|TRBV9
CASSAPGQGRDEKLFF
TGTGCCAGCAGCGCTCCCGGACAGGGACGAGATGAAAAACTGTTTTTT
>-|TRBJ2-1|-|TRBV12-3/TRBV12-4
CASSFEGDEQFF
TGTGCCAGCAGTTTTGAGGGGGATGAGCAGTTCTTC
>-|TRBJ1-5|-|TRBV3-1/TRBV3-2
CASSRDNGNQPQHF
TGTGCCAGCAGTCGTGACAACGGCAATCAGCCCCAGCATTTT
>-|TRBJ2-2|-|TRBV15
CATSHSGANTGELFF
TGTGCCACCAGCCACAGTGGTGCGAACACCGGGGAGCTGTTTTTT
>-|TRBJ1-6|TRBD1|TRBV2
CASDDELRDRGDSPLHF
TGTGCCAGTGACGACGAGCTCCGGGACAGGGGCGACTCACCCCTCCACTTT
>-|TRBJ2-5|TRBD2|TRBV11-3
CASSYGTSGRQETQYF
TGTGCCAGCAGCTACGGGACTAGCGGGAGACAAGAGACCCAGTACTTC
>-|TRBJ2-2|TRBD1|TRBV5-4
CASSSRTTGGGYTGELFF
TGTGCCAGCAGCTCACGTACAACAGGGGGCGGTTACACCGGGGAGCTGTTTTTT
>-|TRBJ2-1|-|TRBV15
CATARSSSYNEQFF
TGTGCCACGGCACGGAGTAGCTCCTACAATGAGCAGTTCTTC
>-|TRBJ1-1|-|TRBV5-1
CASSATSLGDTEAFF
TGCGCCAGCAGCGCCACCTCGTTAGGGGACACTGAAGCTTTCTTT
>few|TRBJ1-2|-|TRBV2
CASRGAGNYGYTF
TGTGCCAGCAGGGGGGCAGGGAACTATGGCTACACCTTC
>-|TRBJ2-3|TRBD2|TRBV13
CASSLGRTSQGPDTQYF
TGTGCCAGCAGCTTAGGGCGGACTAGCCAAGGCCCAGATACGCAGTATTTT
>-|TRBJ2-1|-|TRBV9
CASSPLARLLLNEQFF
TGTGCCAGCAGCCCCCTAGCGCGGCTGCTGCTCAATGAGCAGTTCTTC
>few|TRBJ1-6|-|TRBV7-2
CASSMGQALHF
TGTGCCAGCAGTATGGGGCAGGCACTCCACTTT
>-|TRBJ1-1|-|TRBV6-2/TRBV6-3
CASSYTRNTEAFF
TGTGCCAGCAGTTACACCAGGAACACTGAAGCTTTCTTT
>-|TRBJ1-3|-|TRBV2
CASSENINSGNTIYF
TGTGCCAGCAGTGAGAACATTAACTCTGGAAACACCATATATTTT
>-|TRBJ2-2|-|TRBV19
CASSTQGRTGELFF
TGTGCCAGTAGTACTCAGGGTCGCACCGGGGAGCTGTTTTTT
>-|TRBJ2-3|-|TRBV24-1
CATPSVRSPSPDTQYF
TGTGCCACCCCGTCGGTAAGGAGTCCGTCGCCAGATACGCAGTATTTT
>few|TRBJ1-1|-|TRBV27
CASRLSMVNTEAFF
TGTGCCAGCAGACTCTCGATGGTGAACACTGAAGCTTTCTTT
>-|TRBJ1-2|-|TRBV29-1
CSVDQQGWGGYTF
TGCAGCGTTGATCAACAGGGATGGGGTGGCTACACCTTC
>few|TRBJ1-1|-|TRBV7-2
CASSYYPGTEAFF
TGTGCCAGCAGCTACTACCCGGGCACTGAAGCTTTCTTT
>-|TRBJ2-1|TRBD2|TRBV13
CASSLGLAGGGFDNEQFF
TGTGCCAGCAGCTTAGGACTAGCGGGAGGGGGGTTTGACAATGAGCAGTTCTTC
>-|TRBJ1-1|-|TRBV7-2
CASSSTRGYTEAFF
TGTGCCAGCAGCTCGACCCGGGGTTACACTGAAGCTTTCTTT
>once|TRBJ2-1|-|TRBV7-2
CASSPTGLLGFF
TGTGCCAGCAGCCCGACGGGACTCCTGGGGTTCTTC
>-|TRBJ2-3|-|TRBV30
CAWSARALTDTQYF
TGTGCCTGGAGCGCGCGGGCCTTAACAGATACGCAGTATTTT
>-|TRBJ2-1|-|TRBV6-5
CASSYMDSNEQFF
TGTGCCAGCAGTTACATGGACAGCAATGAGCAGTTCTTC
>-|TRBJ2-7|-|TRBV7-2
CASSLDFRGSYEQYF
TGTGCCAGCAGCTTAGATTTCCGGGGCTCCTACGAGCAGTACTTC
>-|TRBJ1-6|-|TRBV5-1
CASSLGGRGGNSPLHF
TGCGCCAGCAGCTTGGGGGGGCGAGGAGGAAATTCACCCCTCCACTTT
>few|TRBJ2-1|TRBD2|TRBV27
CASSLGGGADEQFF
TGTGCCAGCAGTTTAGGCGGGGGGGCGGACGAGCAGTTCTTC
>few|TRBJ2-1|TRBD1|TRBV15
CATSKGGVRSGKSWEQFF
TGTGCCACCAGCAAAGGGGGCGTGAGGTCAGGGAAATCTTGGGAGCAGTTCTTC
>-|TRBJ1-2|-|TRBV27
CASSLGRAYGYTF
TGTGCCAGCAGTTTAGGCAGGGCCTATGGCTACACCTTC
>-|TRBJ2-2|-|TRBV4-1
CASSQAVNGELFF
TGCGCCAGCAGCCAAGCAGTGAACGGGGAGCTGTTTTTT